Given below is one T cell receptor beta chain in context. It lacks a known antigen. Base qualities are not recorded, but no much larger clone differs from it by a single base. The data stem from a study of shared clonotypes between healthy human individuals (dated by TCRdb to about 2020). A note on the overall study: The cohort comprised a couple of women and a few men aged 18 to 49 years. Each donor's leukapheresis produced roughly between roughly 0.85 and 10 billion PBMCs. For each donor, three plates each were used for CD4 naive and CD4 memory, two plates were used for CD8 naive, and one plate was used for CD8 memory. Blood TCR repertoires of about five healthy adults were deeply sequenced to estimate repertoire size and the extent of clonotype sharing between individuals. To increase sequencing depth and limit assay-specific biases, TCR repertoire library preparation and sequencing were carried out by different laboratories using diverse techniques.

Study-wide conclusions, independent of this receptor: Incomplete sequencing was indicated by rarefaction of sorted-subset datasets, despite the large sequencing depth. Because the study included a small number of donors, the genetic and exposure-history diversity represented was limited. Pairwise subsampling indicated that sequencing depth was expected to affect the degree of clonotype sharing among donors. Sharing across a few donors was observed for approximately 5% of naive CD4, under 4% of naive CD8, 2% to 2.5% of memory CD4, and about 0.38% of memory CD8 clonotypes. Estimated clonotype richness was generally larger for naive than for memory subsets. Compared with non-shared clonotypes, clonotypes shared by all four sorted-subset donors had higher generation probabilities. Sampling was restricted to blood, and TCR repertoires in tissue are likely to differ from TCR repertoires in blood.

From its cysteine to its phenylalanine, the CDR3 spans 15 amino acids. Left in the record is the CDR3 DNA by itself, 45 bases read in frame from the first base. The germline V end is reduced by 2 bases and the J end by 5 bases; junction bases left unmatched: 6. The germline V gene specifies SGHRS as CDR1 and YFSETQ as CDR2. TCR CDR3 regions were amplified from genomic DNA by multiplex PCR using the deep immunoSEQ assay. Genomic DNA extracted from each cell subset was distributed evenly over all wells of several immunoSEQ 96-well plates, and each plate served as one replicate. For sorted subsets, each replicate PCR was loaded with roughly 190 ng genomic DNA, equivalent to 25,000 to 35,000 T cell genomes. The purified libraries were quantified using a Qubit 3.0 fluorometer, sized with a Bioanalyzer 2100, and then quantified again using the KAPA Library Quantification kit. Each immunoSEQ 96-well plate was sequenced on its own single-read 150-cycle Illumina NextSeq 550 flow cell. On the study's bioinformatics: Because the immunoSEQ output held only junctional sequences and lacked quality scores, the filtering could not match the filtering applied to full-length reads. To assign V/J genes and CDR3, sequences were annotated using PyIR, a Python wrapper for IgBLAST v1.9, with IMGT germline references. Reads were removed for weak V/J assignments (E-value above 1e-6), missing CDR3, stop codons, out-of-frame junctions, or ambiguous translated residues. A V3J clonotype was defined by an identical inferred V gene, J gene, and CDR3 amino acid sequence. Percentage overlap between repertoires was calculated by dividing the number of shared unique clonotypes by the size of the smaller repertoire. RTK rarefaction, the Chao1 estimator, and Recon v2.1 estimates of unobserved clonotypes were used to assess repertoire richness. Generation probabilities were computed with OLGA for all TCRbeta clonotypes obtained by the gDNA method from a few donors. Not all clones reach the TCRdb copy of this immuneACCESS table, which keeps in-frame sequences only. Checked studies attribute under half of the gap to unresolved V genes and leave the rest unexplained. That table is the source of V, J and clone size, and D and trimming were worked out from the DNA. A total of about 2.4 million clones appear in this sample, 80% to 95% of them only once. The ten top clones hold approximately 0.36% of the sample.

Healthy HIV-negative adults with no recently reported acute infections or vaccinations were included as donors. Only Caucasian adults living in Nashville, Tennessee, USA were represented among the donors. Magnetic negative selection was used to enrich CD4+ T cells, after which naive cells were positively selected on CD45RA and the negative fraction became the memory subset. After blood collection by leukapheresis, PBMCs were isolated using Ficoll-Histopaque density gradient centrifugation and then cryopreserved in the vapor phase of liquid nitrogen. Analytical flow cytometry was used to check the purity and quantity of every magnetically sorted T cell population. From each sorted fraction, genomic DNA was isolated and quantified by UV absorbance on a Nanodrop 2000c.

This chain joins TRBV5-1 to TRBJ2-3, with 9 bases in between that match TRBD2. Sequenced sample: naive CD4+ T cells from PBMCs. The label giving this sample's cell subset or site can be read as: CD45RA+ positively selected. The source of this sequence is a man aged 18 to 30 in good health. Some clones in this sample may be carry-over from other donors' samples. CDR3 reads: CASSLAGGSGDTQYF. The base sequence is TGCGCCAGCAGCTTAGCGGGAGGTTCGGGAGATACGCAGTATTTT.